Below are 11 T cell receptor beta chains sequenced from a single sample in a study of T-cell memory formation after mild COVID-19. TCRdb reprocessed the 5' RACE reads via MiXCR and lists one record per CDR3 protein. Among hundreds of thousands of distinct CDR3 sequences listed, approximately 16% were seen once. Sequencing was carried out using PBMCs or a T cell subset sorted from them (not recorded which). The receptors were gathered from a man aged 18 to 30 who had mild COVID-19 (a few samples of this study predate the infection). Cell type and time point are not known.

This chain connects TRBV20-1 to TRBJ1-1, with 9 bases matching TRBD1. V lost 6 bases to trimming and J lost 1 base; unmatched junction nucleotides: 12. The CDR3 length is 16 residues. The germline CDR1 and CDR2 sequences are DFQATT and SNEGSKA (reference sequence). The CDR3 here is CSAPDRDRDGNTEAFF. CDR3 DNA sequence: TGCAGTGCACCGGACCGGGACAGGGATGGGAACACTGAAGCTTTCTTT.

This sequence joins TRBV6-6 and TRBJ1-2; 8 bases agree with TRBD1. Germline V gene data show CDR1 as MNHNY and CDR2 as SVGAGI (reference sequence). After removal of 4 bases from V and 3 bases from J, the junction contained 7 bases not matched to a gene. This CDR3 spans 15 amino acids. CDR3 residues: CASSSWTGRDYGYTF. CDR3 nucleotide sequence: TGTGCCAGCAGTTCCTGGACAGGGCGAGACTATGGCTACACCTTC.

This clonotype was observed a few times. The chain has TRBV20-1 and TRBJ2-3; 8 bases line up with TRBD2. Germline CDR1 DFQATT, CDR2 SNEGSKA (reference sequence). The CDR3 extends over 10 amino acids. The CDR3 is CSGGVDTQYF. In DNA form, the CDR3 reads TGCAGCGGGGGGGTTGATACGCAGTATTTT.

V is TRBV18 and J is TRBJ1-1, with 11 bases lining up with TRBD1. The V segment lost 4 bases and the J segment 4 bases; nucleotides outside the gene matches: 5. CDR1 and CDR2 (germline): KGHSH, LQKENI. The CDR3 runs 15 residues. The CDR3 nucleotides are TGTGCCAGCTCACTCGCCGGGACAGGGGGCACTGAAGCTTTCTTT. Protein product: CASSLAGTGGTEAFF.

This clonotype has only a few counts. CDR3 sequence reads: CASSYGVDEQYV. The CDR3 DNA reads as TGTGCCAGCAGTTACGGCGTGGACGAGCAGTACGTC. The V and J genes are TRBV6-2 or TRBV6-3 and TRBJ2-7; D gene uncertain. Germline values: CDR1 MNHEY, CDR2 SVGEGT. V was clipped by 2 bases and J by 5 bases, with 7 bases between them. This CDR3 contains 12 residues.

The CDR3 is CASSTGLGDTGELFF. CDR3 sequence (DNA): TGTGCCAGCAGCACCGGACTAGGAGACACCGGGGAGCTGTTTTTT. The V gene is TRBV9, the J gene TRBJ2-2; 7 nucleotides line up with TRBD2. The J segment lost 3 bases and the V segment lost 4 bases, leaving 6 bases of the junction unmatched. The CDR3 consists of 15 residues. Germline V gene lookup returns CDR1 SGDLS and CDR2 YYNGEE. Variable domain in full (rest from reference TRBV9 and TRBJ2-2): DSGVTQTPKHLITATGQRVTLRCSPRSGDLSVYWYQQSLDQGLQFLIQYYNGEERAKGNILERFSAQQFPDLHSELNLSSLELGDSALYFCASSTGLGDTGELFFGEGSRLTVL.

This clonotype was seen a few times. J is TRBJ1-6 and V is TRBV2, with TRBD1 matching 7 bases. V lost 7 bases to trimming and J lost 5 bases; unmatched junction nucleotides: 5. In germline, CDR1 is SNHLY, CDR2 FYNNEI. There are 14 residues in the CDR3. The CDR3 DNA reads TGTGCCAGCACCTCCGGGACAGATAATTCACCCCTCCACTTT. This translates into CASTSGTDNSPLHF.

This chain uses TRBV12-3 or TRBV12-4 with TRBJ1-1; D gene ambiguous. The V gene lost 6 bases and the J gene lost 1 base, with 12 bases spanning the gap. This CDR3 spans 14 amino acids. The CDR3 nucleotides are TGTGCCAGCAGACGGCGGACGGAGAACACTGAAGCTTTCTTT. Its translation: CASRRRTENTEAFF.

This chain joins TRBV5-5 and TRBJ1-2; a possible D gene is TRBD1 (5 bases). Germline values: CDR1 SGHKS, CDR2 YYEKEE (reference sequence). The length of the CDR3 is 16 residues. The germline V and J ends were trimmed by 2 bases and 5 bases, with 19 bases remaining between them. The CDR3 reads CASSFRGAPLLYGYTF. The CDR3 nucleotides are TGTGCCAGCAGCTTTAGAGGGGCCCCTCTTCTGTATGGCTACACCTTC.

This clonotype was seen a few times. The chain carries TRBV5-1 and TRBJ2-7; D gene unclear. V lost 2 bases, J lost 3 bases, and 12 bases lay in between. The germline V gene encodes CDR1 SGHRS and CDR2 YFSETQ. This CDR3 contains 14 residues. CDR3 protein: CASSFQPTDYEQYV. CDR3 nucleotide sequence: TGCGCCAGCAGCTTTCAACCCACGGACTACGAGCAGTACGTC.

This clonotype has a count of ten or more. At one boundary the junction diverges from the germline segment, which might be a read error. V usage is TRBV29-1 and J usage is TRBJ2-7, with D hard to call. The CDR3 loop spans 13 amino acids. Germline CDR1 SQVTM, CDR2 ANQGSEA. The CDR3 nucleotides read TGCAGCGTCGCCCTACCCGACTCCGACGAGCAGTACTTC. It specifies CSVALPDSDEQYF.